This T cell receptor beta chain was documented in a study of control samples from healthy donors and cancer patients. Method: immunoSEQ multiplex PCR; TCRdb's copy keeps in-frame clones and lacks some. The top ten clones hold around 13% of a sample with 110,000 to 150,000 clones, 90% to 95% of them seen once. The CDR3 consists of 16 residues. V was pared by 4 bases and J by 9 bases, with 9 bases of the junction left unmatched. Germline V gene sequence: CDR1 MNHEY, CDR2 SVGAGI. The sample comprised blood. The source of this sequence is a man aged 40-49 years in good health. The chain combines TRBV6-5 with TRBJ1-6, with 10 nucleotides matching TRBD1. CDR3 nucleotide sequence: TGTGCCAGCAGTTCTAGGGACAGGGGACTGGGTTCACCCCTCCACTTT. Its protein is CASSSRDRGLGSPLHF.